These T cell receptor beta chains were read from a single sample in a study of T cells after yellow fever vaccination. TCRdb reprocessed the 5' RACE reads with MiXCR, giving one entry per CDR3 protein. This sample has 100,000 or so distinct CDR3 sequences, with around 9.8% found just once. The source was CD8+ T cells not binding an NS4B(214-222) dextramer, sorted from PBMCs, collected more than 13 days after the first yellow fever vaccination. The receptors originated from a young man who received the YFV17D yellow fever vaccine. Both conserved end residues are part of each CDR3. A D gene is named only where the DNA matches it firmly. For some rows the clone size is stated as once, few or many, or as a class when expanded; others skip it.

TRBV24-1,.,.,TRBJ2-3,CATSVSRFPDTQYF,TGTGCCACCAGTGTAAGCCGTTTTCCAGATACGCAGTATTTT
TRBV4-1,.,.,TRBJ1-5,CASSQVQTQPQHF,TGCGCCAGCAGCCAAGTTCAGACCCAGCCCCAGCATTTT
TRBV5-1,few,.,TRBJ2-3,CASSVWGGPTDTQYF,TGCGCCAGCAGCGTGTGGGGGGGGCCTACAGATACGCAGTATTTT
TRBV12-3/TRBV12-4,many,.,TRBJ1-1,CASSRGNTEAFF,TGCGCCAGCAGCCGCGGGAACACTGAAGCTTTCTTT
TRBV5-1,few,.,TRBJ2-1,CASSLDGLDEQFF,TGCGCCAGCAGCTTGGATGGTTTGGATGAGCAGTTCTTC
TRBV6-6,few,.,TRBJ2-7,CASWGNEQYF,TGCGCCTCATGGGGGAACGAGCAGTACTTC
TRBV29-1,few,TRBD1,TRBJ2-5,CSVPDRGGETQYF,TGCAGCGTTCCGGACAGGGGTGGCGAGACCCAGTACTTC
TRBV2,few,.,TRBJ1-1,CASAGVTEAFF,TGTGCCAGCGCAGGGGTTACTGAAGCTTTCTTT
TRBV5-1,.,TRBD1,TRBJ1-1,CASSLEGTVNTEAFF,TGCGCCAGCAGCTTGGAAGGGACAGTGAACACTGAAGCTTTCTTT
TRBV7-9,.,.,TRBJ1-2,CASSLADRETYGYTF,TGTGCCAGCAGCTTAGCGGACCGTGAGACCTATGGCTACACCTTC
TRBV7-2,few,.,TRBJ1-5,CASSLDPDYSNQPQHF,TGTGCCAGCAGCTTAGATCCGGACTATAGCAATCAGCCCCAGCATTTT
TRBV4-3,few,.,TRBJ1-1,CASSQDRAVFLEAFF,TGCGCCAGCAGCCAAGATAGGGCAGTATTCCTTGAAGCTTTCTTT
TRBV5-5,.,.,TRBJ2-2,CASSLEWGRTGELFF,TGTGCCAGCAGTCTAGAGTGGGGGCGAACCGGGGAGCTGTTTTTT
TRBV20-1,.,.,TRBJ2-1,CSARTGIYNEQFF,TGCAGTGCTAGAACAGGTATCTACAATGAGCAGTTCTTC
TRBV20-1,many,.,TRBJ1-3,CSARDGGGTIYF,TGCAGTGCTAGAGACGGGGGAGGCACCATATATTTT
TRBV5-1,.,.,TRBJ2-7,CASSLAGMGNEQYF,TGCGCCAGCAGCTTGGCAGGGATGGGAAACGAGCAGTACTTC
TRBV19,few,TRBD1,TRBJ1-2,CAGWDRENYGYTF,TGTGCCGGATGGGACAGGGAAAACTATGGCTACACCTTC
TRBV20-1,.,.,TRBJ2-3,CSASLLPSTDTQYF,TGCAGTGCTAGCCTTCTTCCTAGCACAGATACGCAGTATTTT
TRBV12-3/TRBV12-4,few,.,TRBJ1-4,CASTDSATNEKLFF,TGTGCCAGCACCGATTCAGCAACTAATGAAAAACTGTTTTTT
TRBV12-3/TRBV12-4,many,TRBD2,TRBJ2-2,CASSLVAGVTNTGELFF,TGTGCCAGCAGTTTGGTAGCGGGGGTGACGAACACCGGGGAGCTGTTTTTT
TRBV28,few,.,TRBJ1-6,CASRKPLGNSPLHF,TGTGCCAGCAGGAAGCCCCTCGGAAATTCACCCCTCCACTTT
TRBV9,.,TRBD1,TRBJ2-7,CASNQGQGKLEQYF,TGTGCCAGCAACCAGGGACAGGGGAAGCTCGAGCAGTACTTC